This TCR beta chain was sequenced during a study of CD8+CD57+ T cells in acquired aplastic anemia. Looking at the study overall: Each DNA sample taken from sorted CD4+ and CD8+ cells came to 3 to 3.5 ug on average.

Sequencing was done on patients that had shown CD8+CD57+ cell expansion by flow cytometry. Using genomic DNA as the template, TCR beta VDJ and CDR3 profiling was carried out. MiXCR was run by TCRdb on the reads, yielding one entry per CDR3 protein. The repertoire has roughly 500,000 distinct CDR3 sequences, about a third of them found once; the top ten carry less than 0.85%. Trimming removed 3 bases from V and 5 bases from J; junction bases left unmatched: 4. Looked up from germline, CDR1 is SGDLS and CDR2 is YYNGEE. The CDR3 is 14 amino acids. The source of this sequence is a human donor with aplastic anemia. Sequenced: sorted CD4+, CD8+, or CD8+CD57+ T cells (not recorded which) from PBMCs. This chain links TRBV9 with TRBJ1-4, with TRBD1 matching over 7 bases. The CDR3 here is CASSEGQINEKLFF. CDR3 in DNA: TGTGCCAGCAGCGAGGGACAGATAAATGAAAAACTGTTTTTT. Supplemented by reference TRBV9 and TRBJ1-4, the full variable domain reads DSGVTQTPKHLITATGQRVTLRCSPRSGDLSVYWYQQSLDQGLQFLIQYYNGEERAKGNILERFSAQQFPDLHSELNLSSLELGDSALYFCASSEGQINEKLFFGSGTQLSVL.